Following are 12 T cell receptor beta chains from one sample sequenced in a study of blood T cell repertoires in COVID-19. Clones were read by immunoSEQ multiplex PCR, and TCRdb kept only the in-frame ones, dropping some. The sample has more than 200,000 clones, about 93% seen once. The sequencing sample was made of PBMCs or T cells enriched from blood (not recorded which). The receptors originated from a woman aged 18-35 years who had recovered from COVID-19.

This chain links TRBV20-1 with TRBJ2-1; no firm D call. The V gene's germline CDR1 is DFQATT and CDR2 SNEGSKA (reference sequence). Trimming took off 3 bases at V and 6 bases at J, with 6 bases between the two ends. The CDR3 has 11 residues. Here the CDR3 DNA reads TGCAGTGCTAGCCAGTCCAATGAGCAGTTCTTC. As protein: CSASQSNEQFF.

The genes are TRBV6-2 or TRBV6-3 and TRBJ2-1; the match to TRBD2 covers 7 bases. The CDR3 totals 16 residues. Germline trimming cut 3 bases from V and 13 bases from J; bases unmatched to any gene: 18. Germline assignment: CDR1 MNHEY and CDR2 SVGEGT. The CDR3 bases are TGTGCCAGCAGTTATCCTACCGGGACTACTCATACAGGCCAGTTCTTC. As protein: CASSYPTGTTHTGQFF.

The CDR3 sequence is CASSSFSSGELFF. For the CDR3, the DNA is TGTGCCAGCAGCTCTTTCTCGAGCGGGGAGCTGTTTTTT. The rearrangement uses TRBV7-2 and TRBJ2-2; D gene unclear. Germline lookup yields CDR1 SGHTA and CDR2 FQGNSA. The CDR3 totals 13 residues. V was trimmed by 4 bases and J by 7 bases, leaving 10 bases between them.

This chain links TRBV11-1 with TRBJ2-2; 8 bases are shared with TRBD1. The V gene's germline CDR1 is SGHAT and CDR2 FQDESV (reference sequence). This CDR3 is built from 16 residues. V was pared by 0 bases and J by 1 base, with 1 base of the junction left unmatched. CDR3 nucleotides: TGTGCCAGCAGCTTAGCCGGACAGGGGAACACCGGGGAGCTGTTTTTT. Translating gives CASSLAGQGNTGELFF.

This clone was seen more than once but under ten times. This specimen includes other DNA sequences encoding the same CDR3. This CDR3 reads CASSLTGNQPQHF. The CDR3 coding sequence is TGTGCCAGTAGTCTAACAGGAAATCAGCCCCAGCATTTT. The rearrangement links TRBV19 to TRBJ1-5, with D perhaps matching TRBD1 (5 bases). This CDR3 is built from 13 residues. Germline loops: CDR1 LNHDA, CDR2 SQIVND (reference sequence). V was shortened by 5 bases and J by 4 bases, with 9 bases between the two germline ends.

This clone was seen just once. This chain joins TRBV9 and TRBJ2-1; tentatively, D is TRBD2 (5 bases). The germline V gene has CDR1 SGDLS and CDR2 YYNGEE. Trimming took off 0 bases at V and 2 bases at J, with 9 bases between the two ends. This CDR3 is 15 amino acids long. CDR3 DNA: TGTGCCAGCAGCGTAGACGGGGTACCCTACAATGAGCAGTTCTTC. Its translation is CASSVDGVPYNEQFF.

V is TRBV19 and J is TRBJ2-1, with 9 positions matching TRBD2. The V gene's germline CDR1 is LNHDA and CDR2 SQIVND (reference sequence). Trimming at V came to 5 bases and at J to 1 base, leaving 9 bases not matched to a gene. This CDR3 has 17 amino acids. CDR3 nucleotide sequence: TGTGCCAGTAGTCCTCTTGGCGGGGGGGCGTCCTACAATGAGCAGTTCTTC. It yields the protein CASSPLGGGASYNEQFF. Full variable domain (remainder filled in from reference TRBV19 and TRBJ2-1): DGGITQSPKYLFRKEGQNVTLSCEQNLNHDAMYWYRQDPGQGLRLIYYSQIVNDFQKGDIAEGYSVSREKKESFPLTVTSAQKNPTAFYLCASSPLGGGASYNEQFFGPGTRLTVL.

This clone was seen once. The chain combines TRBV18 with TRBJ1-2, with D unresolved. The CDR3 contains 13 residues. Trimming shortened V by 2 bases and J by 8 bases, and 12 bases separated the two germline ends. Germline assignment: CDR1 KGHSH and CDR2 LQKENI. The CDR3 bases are TGTGCCAGCTCACCAGAGGGCTCTCAGGGCTACACCTTC. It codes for CASSPEGSQGYTF.

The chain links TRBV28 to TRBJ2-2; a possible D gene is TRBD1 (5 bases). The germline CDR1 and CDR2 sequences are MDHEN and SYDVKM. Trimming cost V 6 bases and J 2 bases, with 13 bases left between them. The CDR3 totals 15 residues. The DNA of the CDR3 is TGTGCCAGCAGGTCGATTCAGGGAAACACCGGGGAGCTGTTTTTT. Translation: CASRSIQGNTGELFF.

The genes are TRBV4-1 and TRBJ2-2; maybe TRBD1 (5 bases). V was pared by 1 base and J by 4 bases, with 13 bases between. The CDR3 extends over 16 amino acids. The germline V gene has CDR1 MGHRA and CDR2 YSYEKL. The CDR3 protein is CASSQGGRKLTGELFF. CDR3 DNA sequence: TGCGCCAGCAGCCAAGGGGGCAGGAAACTCACCGGGGAGCTGTTTTTT.

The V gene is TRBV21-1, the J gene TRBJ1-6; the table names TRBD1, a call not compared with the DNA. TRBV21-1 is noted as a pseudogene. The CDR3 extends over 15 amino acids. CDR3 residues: CASSTNTGWNSPLHF. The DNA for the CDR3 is TGTGCCAGCAGCACCAACACAGGGTGGAATTCACCCCTCCACTTT.

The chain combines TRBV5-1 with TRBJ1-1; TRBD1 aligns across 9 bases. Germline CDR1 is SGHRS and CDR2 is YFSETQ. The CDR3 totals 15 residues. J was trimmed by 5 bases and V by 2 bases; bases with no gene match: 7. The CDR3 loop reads CASSFGGQGGTEAFF. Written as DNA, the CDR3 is TGCGCCAGCAGCTTTGGGGGACAGGGAGGTACTGAAGCTTTCTTT.